Presented here are 5 T cell receptor beta chains from one specimen sequenced in a study of regulatory T cells in long-lasting Graves disease. Sample time point: newly diagnosed GD, antithyroid drugs for less than 3 months. Making the TCR library involved RNA that had been extracted from PBMCs. Construction of the TCR beta libraries employed iRepertoire HTBI primers in conjunction with Arm-PCR of CDR3 regions. TCRdb reprocessed the multiplex PCR reads via MiXCR and lists one record per CDR3 protein. The sample lists a few hundred thousand distinct CDR3 sequences; 16% were seen once. This same sample was also taken into another study, of T cells in Graves' hyperthyroidism and ophthalmopathy.

Here the sequenced sample was peripheral blood mononuclear cells (PBMCs), taken at new diagnosis, from a patient treated with antithyroid drugs. All receptors derive from a woman under 30 with Graves disease.

V and J are TRBV20-1 and TRBJ2-1, with 16 bases identical to TRBD2. The J call may be wrong; the DNA end is better matched by TRBJ2-5. The CDR3 is 16 residues long. Germline values: CDR1 DFQATT, CDR2 SNEGSKA (reference sequence). The CDR3 spells CSARAGLAGGQETQYF. The DNA for the CDR3 is TGCAGTGCTAGAGCGGGACTAGCGGGAGGGCAAGAGACCCAGTACTTC.

V and J are TRBV9 and TRBJ2-7; 11 bases are shared with TRBD2. CDR1 SGDLS and CDR2 YYNGEE come from the germline V gene. The CDR3 totals 15 residues. The J segment lost 4 bases and the V segment lost 6 bases, leaving 9 bases of the junction unmatched. The CDR3 nucleotides are TGTGCCAGCACCAAGGGACTAGCGGAGAATTACGAGCAGTACTTC. This sequence encodes CASTKGLAENYEQYF. Full variable domain (remainder filled in from reference TRBV9 and TRBJ2-7): DSGVTQTPKHLITATGQRVTLRCSPRSGDLSVYWYQQSLDQGLQFLIQYYNGEERAKGNILERFSAQQFPDLHSELNLSSLELGDSALYFCASTKGLAENYEQYFGPGTRLTVT.

V usage is TRBV20-1 and J usage is TRBJ1-1, with D possibly matching TRBD1 (6 bases). The V end was cut by 6 bases, the J end by 0 bases, with 14 bases between. The CDR3 is 14 amino acids. CDR1 is DFQATT, CDR2 SNEGSKA, per germline (reference sequence). The CDR3 DNA follows: TGCAGTGCGACCCTGGGACATATGAACACTGAAGCTTTCTTT. Protein sequence: CSATLGHMNTEAFF.

This clonotype was counted many times. The chain uses TRBV11-2 and TRBJ2-5; TRBD1 matches at 7 bases. This CDR3 has 14 residues. Germline loops: CDR1 SGHAT, CDR2 FQNNGV. Losses at the gene ends were 1 base for V and 3 bases for J; bases not matched to a gene: 2. CDR3 residues: CASSLGGTEETQYF. The CDR3 DNA is TGTGCCAGCAGCTTAGGAGGGACAGAAGAGACCCAGTACTTC.

A few counts support this clonotype. The gene calls are TRBV5-1 and TRBJ2-3, with 15 bases that match TRBD2. The CDR3 has 19 amino acids. V shed 3 bases, J shed 3 bases, and the junction held 11 bases outside the gene matches. Germline values: CDR1 SGHRS, CDR2 YFSETQ. The CDR3 is CASSSGLAGGTGTTDTQYF. The CDR3 DNA sequence: TGCGCCAGCAGCTCGGGACTAGCGGGAGGAACCGGAACAACAGATACGCAGTATTTT.